This is a list of T cell receptor beta chains from one sample in a study of CD8 T cells in ankylosing spondylitis. Each CDR3 protein gets one entry after TCRdb re-called the 5' RACE reads with MiXCR. The repertoire holds about 320,000 distinct CDR3 sequences, with 11% as singletons. Sequencing was done on a sample of blood, either unsorted or a sorted T cell fraction (not recorded which). The receptors stem from a female donor with ankylosing spondylitis or in good health (not recorded which). The CDR3 runs from the conserved cysteine through the conserved F or W. Each record gives: D gene, clone size, J gene, V gene, CDR3 DNA, CDR3 protein. A D gene is named only where the DNA matches it firmly. Rows may omit the clone size; those that give it use once, few, many or a size class.

D gene: TRBD2
clone size: .
J gene: TRBJ2-3
V gene: TRBV28
CDR3 DNA: TGTGCCACCGGGAGCGGGGAGGGGGATACGCAGTATTTT
CDR3 protein: CATGSGEGDTQYF

D gene: .
clone size: .
J gene: TRBJ2-2
V gene: TRBV4-3
CDR3 DNA: TGCACCAGCACCCAAGACTCTTACACCGGGGAGCTGTTTTTT
CDR3 protein: CTSTQDSYTGELFF

D gene: TRBD2
clone size: many
J gene: TRBJ2-3
V gene: TRBV25-1
CDR3 DNA: TGTGCCAGCAGTGAAGTGTTTTCCGCGGGGGGCACAGATACGCAGTATTTT
CDR3 protein: CASSEVFSAGGTDTQYF

D gene: TRBD2
clone size: .
J gene: TRBJ2-7
V gene: TRBV20-1
CDR3 DNA: TGCAGTGCTAGAGACGGCGCACTAGCGGGAGAGAAGCAGTACTTC
CDR3 protein: CSARDGALAGEKQYF

D gene: TRBD1
clone size: .
J gene: TRBJ1-1
V gene: TRBV12-3/TRBV12-4
CDR3 DNA: TGTGCCAGCAGTCTCAAAACAGGGGGGATGACTGAAGCTTTCTTT
CDR3 protein: CASSLKTGGMTEAFF

D gene: .
clone size: few
J gene: TRBJ2-7
V gene: TRBV20-1
CDR3 DNA: TGCAGTGCTAGAGATTGGGGGCCCCGGGACGAGCAGTACTTC
CDR3 protein: CSARDWGPRDEQYF

D gene: TRBD1
clone size: many
J gene: TRBJ2-7
V gene: TRBV5-1
CDR3 DNA: TGCGCCAGCAGCTTACAGGGGGAGTACTACGAGCAGTACTTC
CDR3 protein: CASSLQGEYYEQYF

D gene: TRBD2
clone size: .
J gene: TRBJ2-2
V gene: TRBV6-5
CDR3 DNA: TGTGCCAGCAGTTACAGCGGGGGGGGGATTGGGGCCGGGGAGCTGTTTTTT
CDR3 protein: CASSYSGGGIGAGELFF

D gene: .
clone size: .
J gene: TRBJ1-1
V gene: TRBV9
CDR3 DNA: TGTGCCAGCAGCGTAGTACAGGGTCTGGGAGAAGCTTTCTTT
CDR3 protein: CASSVVQGLGEAFF

D gene: .
clone size: many
J gene: TRBJ1-5
V gene: TRBV4-2
CDR3 DNA: TGTGCCAGCAGCCAAGATCAGAGCGGGCAAGGGCCCCAGCATTTT
CDR3 protein: CASSQDQSGQGPQHF

D gene: TRBD1
clone size: few
J gene: TRBJ1-2
V gene: TRBV3-1
CDR3 DNA: TGTGCCAGCAGCTCACAGACAGGGATGCACTATGGCTACACCTTC
CDR3 protein: CASSSQTGMHYGYTF

D gene: .
clone size: many
J gene: TRBJ2-2
V gene: TRBV19
CDR3 DNA: TGTGCCAGTATCTCCCCTACCGGGGAGCTGTTTTTT
CDR3 protein: CASISPTGELFF

D gene: TRBD1
clone size: .
J gene: TRBJ2-3
V gene: TRBV28
CDR3 DNA: TGTGCCAGCAGGGGACAGGTCTACACAGATACGCAGTATTTT
CDR3 protein: CASRGQVYTDTQYF

D gene: .
clone size: many
J gene: TRBJ2-5
V gene: TRBV11-2
CDR3 DNA: TGTGCCAGCAGCTTACTTTCGGGTTATCAAGAGACCCAGTACTTC
CDR3 protein: CASSLLSGYQETQYF

D gene: .
clone size: many
J gene: TRBJ1-1
V gene: TRBV27
CDR3 DNA: TGTGCCAGCAGTTTCGATCCGTTCGCTGAAGCTTTCTTT
CDR3 protein: CASSFDPFAEAFF

D gene: .
clone size: .
J gene: TRBJ1-5
V gene: TRBV28
CDR3 DNA: TGTGCCAGCAGTTTAAGCAGGAGCGGGTTTTATAGCAATCAGCCCCAGCATTTT
CDR3 protein: CASSLSRSGFYSNQPQHF

D gene: TRBD2
clone size: many
J gene: TRBJ2-7
V gene: TRBV2
CDR3 DNA: TGTGCCAGCAGTGGGACTAGGGATCGGTACGAGCAGTACTTC
CDR3 protein: CASSGTRDRYEQYF

D gene: TRBD2
clone size: many
J gene: TRBJ2-3
V gene: TRBV6-4
CDR3 DNA: TGTGCCAGCAGTGACTCGACGGAGCGGGGGCCCGTCAATACGCAGTATTTT
CDR3 protein: CASSDSTERGPVNTQYF

D gene: TRBD1
clone size: .
J gene: TRBJ1-4
V gene: TRBV27
CDR3 DNA: TGTGCCAGCAGTGTCACAGGGGGCCCCAATGAAAAACTGTTTTTT
CDR3 protein: CASSVTGGPNEKLFF

D gene: .
clone size: many
J gene: TRBJ1-2
V gene: TRBV7-9
CDR3 DNA: TGTGCCAGCAGTATGGGGGAATCGGTGAACTATGGCTACACCTTC
CDR3 protein: CASSMGESVNYGYTF

D gene: .
clone size: many
J gene: TRBJ2-2
V gene: TRBV24-1
CDR3 DNA: TGTGCCACCAGTATGAGCAGGGTAGACACCGGGGAGCTGTTTTTT
CDR3 protein: CATSMSRVDTGELFF

D gene: .
clone size: many
J gene: TRBJ2-1
V gene: TRBV20-1
CDR3 DNA: TGCAGTGCTAGAGATGACGGGGGACCCTACAATGAGCAGTTCTTC
CDR3 protein: CSARDDGGPYNEQFF

D gene: TRBD1
clone size: few
J gene: TRBJ1-4
V gene: TRBV30
CDR3 DNA: TGTGCCTGGAGCGTCGCCGGGACAGCTAATGAAAAACTGTTTTTT
CDR3 protein: CAWSVAGTANEKLFF

D gene: TRBD1
clone size: many
J gene: TRBJ1-5
V gene: TRBV5-6
CDR3 DNA: TGTGCCAGCAGCTCACAGGGGGGACAGCCCCAGCATTTT
CDR3 protein: CASSSQGGQPQHF

D gene: .
clone size: many
J gene: TRBJ2-6
V gene: TRBV7-2
CDR3 DNA: TGTGCCAGCAGCTTGCCAGGGACTGGGGCCAACGTCCTGACTTTC
CDR3 protein: CASSLPGTGANVLTF

D gene: .
clone size: many
J gene: TRBJ2-5
V gene: TRBV20-1
CDR3 DNA: TGCAGTGCTAGCCCTAGGGCGGACGTAAAGACCCAGTACTTC
CDR3 protein: CSASPRADVKTQYF

D gene: TRBD1
clone size: many
J gene: TRBJ1-2
V gene: TRBV5-1
CDR3 DNA: TGCGCCAGCAGCTCCAAGGGCTCCGGGACAGTACAATATGGCTACACCTTC
CDR3 protein: CASSSKGSGTVQYGYTF

D gene: .
clone size: many
J gene: TRBJ2-7
V gene: TRBV12-3/TRBV12-4
CDR3 DNA: TGTGCCAGCAGTTTCTCTCAGGGTCGGTACGAGCAGTACTTC
CDR3 protein: CASSFSQGRYEQYF

D gene: .
clone size: many
J gene: TRBJ2-1
V gene: TRBV5-1
CDR3 DNA: TGCGCCAGCAGCTTGTCCCGGGGCTCCTACAATGAGCAGTTCTTC
CDR3 protein: CASSLSRGSYNEQFF

D gene: .
clone size: .
J gene: TRBJ1-2
V gene: TRBV3-1
CDR3 DNA: TGTGCCAGCAGTGTCCGGGGGCGTAGCTACACCTTC
CDR3 protein: CASSVRGRSYTF

D gene: .
clone size: few
J gene: TRBJ1-2
V gene: TRBV12-3/TRBV12-4
CDR3 DNA: TGTGCCAGCAGTATAAATGGCTACACCTTC
CDR3 protein: CASSINGYTF

D gene: .
clone size: .
J gene: TRBJ2-2
V gene: TRBV5-5
CDR3 DNA: TGTGCCAGCAGCTTTGAAATCGGGGAGCTGTTTTTT
CDR3 protein: CASSFEIGELFF

D gene: .
clone size: many
J gene: TRBJ2-1
V gene: TRBV20-1
CDR3 DNA: TGCAGTGCTGCCCCCACAGACGCTTACAATGAGCAGTTCTTC
CDR3 protein: CSAAPTDAYNEQFF

D gene: .
clone size: .
J gene: TRBJ1-1
V gene: TRBV27
CDR3 DNA: TGTGCCAGCAGCCCAATAAAGAACACTGAAGCTTTCTTT
CDR3 protein: CASSPIKNTEAFF

D gene: .
clone size: many
J gene: TRBJ2-2
V gene: TRBV11-1
CDR3 DNA: TGTGCCAGCAGCTTTCGGGGTGGGACGTTCACCGGGGAGCTGTTTTTT
CDR3 protein: CASSFRGGTFTGELFF

D gene: .
clone size: many
J gene: TRBJ1-1
V gene: TRBV27
CDR3 DNA: TGTGCCAGCACCGACCGGGGATCTTCCGGAACGACTGAAGCTTTCTTT
CDR3 protein: CASTDRGSSGTTEAFF

D gene: TRBD2
clone size: .
J gene: TRBJ2-2
V gene: TRBV5-1
CDR3 DNA: TGCGCCAGCAGCCGCACTAGCGGGGGCAACACCGGGGAGCTGTTTTTT
CDR3 protein: CASSRTSGGNTGELFF

D gene: TRBD2
clone size: many
J gene: TRBJ2-7
V gene: TRBV20-1
CDR3 DNA: TGCAGTGCTAGGGGGGGGGAGGGTGTCTACTTC
CDR3 protein: CSARGGEGVYF

D gene: TRBD1
clone size: few
J gene: TRBJ2-1
V gene: TRBV11-2
CDR3 DNA: TGTGCCAGCAGCTTAGATCGGACAGGGGGCAGGAATGAGCAGTTCTTC
CDR3 protein: CASSLDRTGGRNEQFF

D gene: .
clone size: many
J gene: TRBJ1-1
V gene: TRBV6-2/TRBV6-3
CDR3 DNA: TGTGCCAGCAGTTACTCGCAGGGGAACACTGAAGCTTTCTTT
CDR3 protein: CASSYSQGNTEAFF

D gene: .
clone size: once
J gene: TRBJ2-7
V gene: TRBV3-1
CDR3 DNA: TGTGCCACCAGCCAATTCGCCGGGGCGCAAACCGAGCAGTACTTC
CDR3 protein: CATSQFAGAQTEQYF

D gene: TRBD2
clone size: many
J gene: TRBJ2-3
V gene: TRBV9
CDR3 DNA: TGTGCCAGCAGCCCTAGCGGGGGAACCCTCACAGATACGCAGTATTTT
CDR3 protein: CASSPSGGTLTDTQYF

D gene: .
clone size: .
J gene: TRBJ1-6
V gene: TRBV5-1
CDR3 DNA: TGCGCCAGCAGCTTGGCTAGGACTCGGGGGTCCCGAAACTCCTATAATTCACCCCTCCACTTT
CDR3 protein: CASSLARTRGSRNSYNSPLHF

D gene: TRBD2
clone size: .
J gene: TRBJ2-3
V gene: TRBV3-1
CDR3 DNA: TGTGCCAGCAGCCTCCCCAGCGGGAGAGTGGCAGATACGCAGTATTTT
CDR3 protein: CASSLPSGRVADTQYF